This TCR beta chain was observed in a study of blood T cell repertoires in COVID-19. On the study more broadly: COVID-19 samples collected from the United States, Italy and Spain covered acute and convalescent phases. T cells, B-cell-depleted T cells, or PBMCs supplied cDNA or gDNA.

V was shortened by 2 bases and J by 7 bases, with 14 bases between the two germline ends. The CDR3 totals 14 residues. Germline V gene sequence: CDR1 MDHEN, CDR2 SYDVKM. As handled by the study authors: Cell counts per sample came from amplifying reference gene primers. Assay: immunoSEQ multiplex PCR; the TCRdb copy retains only in-frame clones and omits some. That table is the source of V, J and clone size, and D and trimming were worked out from the DNA. The table shows roughly 190,000 clones, with less than 85% occurring only once. The sequence was collected from a woman aged 45-60 years with acute or convalescent COVID-19. The sequencing input was peripheral blood. The chain employs TRBV28 and TRBJ1-2, with D tentatively TRBD1 (5 bases). In DNA form, the CDR3 reads TGTGCCAGCAGTTTAAGTTCTCGGGGGGTTGGCTACACCTTC. Its translation: CASSLSSRGVGYTF.